This TCR beta chain was identified during a study of blood T cell repertoires in COVID-19. Study as a whole: Samples taken during acute and convalescent COVID-19 were collected in the United States, Italy and Spain. From T cells, B-cell-depleted T cells, or PBMCs came the material, which was cDNA or gDNA.

The age range of participants was 18 to 89 years, with residence in roughly 25 US areas. The V gene's germline CDR1 is KGHSH and CDR2 LQKENI. V shed 5 bases and J 3 bases; nucleotides not matched to a gene: 3. The length of the CDR3 is 14 residues. TCRdb's table, derived via immunoSEQ multiplex PCR, lists solely in-frame clones and lacks some. The sample carries 230,000 or so clones, 80% to 90% recorded once. Source material: PBMCs or T cells enriched from blood (not recorded which). The rearrangement links TRBV18 to TRBJ2-3; 9 positions match TRBD1. This TCR derives from a woman between 45 and 65 years old who had been exposed to COVID-19. The CDR3 DNA reads TGTGCCAGCTCAGCGACAGGGGGGACAGATACGCAGTATTTT. Its protein is CASSATGGTDTQYF.